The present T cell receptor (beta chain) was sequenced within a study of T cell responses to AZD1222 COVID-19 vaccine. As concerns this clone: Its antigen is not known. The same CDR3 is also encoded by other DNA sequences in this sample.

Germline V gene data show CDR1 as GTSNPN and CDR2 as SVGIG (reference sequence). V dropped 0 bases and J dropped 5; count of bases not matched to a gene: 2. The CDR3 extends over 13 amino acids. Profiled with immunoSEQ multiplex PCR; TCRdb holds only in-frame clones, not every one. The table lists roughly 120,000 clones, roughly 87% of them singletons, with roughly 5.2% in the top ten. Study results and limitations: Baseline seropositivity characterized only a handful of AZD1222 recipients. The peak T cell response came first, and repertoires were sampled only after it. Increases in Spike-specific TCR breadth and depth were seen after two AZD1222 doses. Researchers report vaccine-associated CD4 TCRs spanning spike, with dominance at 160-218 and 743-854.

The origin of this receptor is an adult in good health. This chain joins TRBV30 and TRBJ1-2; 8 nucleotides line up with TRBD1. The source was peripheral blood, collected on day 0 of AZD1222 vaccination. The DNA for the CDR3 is TGTGCCTGGAGTGTAAACAGGGGGTATGGCTACACCTTC. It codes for CAWSVNRGYGYTF.